Reported below is one T cell receptor beta chain. The CDR3 spans 11 residues. Germline loops: CDR1 GTSNPN, CDR2 SVGIG (reference sequence). The V end was cut by 5 bases, the J end by 4 bases, with 8 bases between. The table came from immunoSEQ multiplex PCR; TCRdb's copy has only in-frame clones and leaves some out. The sample lists tens of thousands of clones, more than 80% occurring once. These data are taken from a study of CD4 T cells in relation to SARS-CoV-2 and coronaviruses. CD4+ T cells from unexposed donors were obtained before the COVID-19 pandemic (2011-2018). The receptor was derived from a human donor in good health. What was sequenced was memory CD4+ T cells from PBMCs. V gene TRBV30 combines with J gene TRBJ2-5, with D uncertain. The chain's CDR3 is CAWELRETQYF. CDR3 DNA sequence: TGTGCCTGGGAGCTGCGAGAGACCCAGTACTTC. Full variable domain (outside the CDR3, taken from reference TRBV30 and TRBJ2-5): SQTIHQWPATLVQPVGSPLSLECTVEGTSNPNLYWYRQAAGRGLQLLFYSVGIGQISSEVPQNLSASRPQDRQFILSSKKLLLSDSGFYLCAWELRETQYFGPGTRLLVL.